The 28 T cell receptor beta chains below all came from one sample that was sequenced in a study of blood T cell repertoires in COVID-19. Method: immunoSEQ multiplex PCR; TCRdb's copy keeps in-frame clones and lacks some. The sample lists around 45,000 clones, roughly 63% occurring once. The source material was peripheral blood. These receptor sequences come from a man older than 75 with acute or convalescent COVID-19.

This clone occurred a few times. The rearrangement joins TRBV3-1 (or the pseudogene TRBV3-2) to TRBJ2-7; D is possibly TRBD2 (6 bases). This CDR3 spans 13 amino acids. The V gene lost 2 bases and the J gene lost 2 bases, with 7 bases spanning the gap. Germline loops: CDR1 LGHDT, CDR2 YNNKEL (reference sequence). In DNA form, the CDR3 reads TGTGCCAGCAGCCAATCGGGGGCCTACGAGCAGTACTTC. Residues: CASSQSGAYEQYF.

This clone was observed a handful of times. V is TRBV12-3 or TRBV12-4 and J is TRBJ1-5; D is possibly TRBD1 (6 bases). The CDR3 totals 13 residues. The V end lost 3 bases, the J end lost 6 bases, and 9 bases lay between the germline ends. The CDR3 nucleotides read TGTGCCAGCAGTTTGCTAGGGGGTCAGCCCCAGCATTTT. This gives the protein CASSLLGGQPQHF.

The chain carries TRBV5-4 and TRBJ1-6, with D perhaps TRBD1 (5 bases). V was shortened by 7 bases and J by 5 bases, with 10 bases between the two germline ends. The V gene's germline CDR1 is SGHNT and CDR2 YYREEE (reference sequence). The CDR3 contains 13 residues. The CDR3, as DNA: TGTGCCAGCTCCGGGGGGAATAATTCACCCCTCCACTTT. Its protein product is CASSGGNNSPLHF.

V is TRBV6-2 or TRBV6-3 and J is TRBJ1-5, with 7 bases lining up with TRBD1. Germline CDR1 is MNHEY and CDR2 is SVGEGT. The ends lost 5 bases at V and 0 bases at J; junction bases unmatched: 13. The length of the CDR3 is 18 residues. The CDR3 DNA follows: TGTGCCAGCAGTCCCCATCCGGACAGGCGTTATAGCAATCAGCCCCAGCATTTT. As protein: CASSPHPDRRYSNQPQHF.

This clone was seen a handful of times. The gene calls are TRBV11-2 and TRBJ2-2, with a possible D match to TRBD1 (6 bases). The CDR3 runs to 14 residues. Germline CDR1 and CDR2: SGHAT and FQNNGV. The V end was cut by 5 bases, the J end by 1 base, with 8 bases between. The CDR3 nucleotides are TGTGCCAGCAGCCAGGACAGGAACACCGGGGAGCTGTTTTTT. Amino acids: CASSQDRNTGELFF.

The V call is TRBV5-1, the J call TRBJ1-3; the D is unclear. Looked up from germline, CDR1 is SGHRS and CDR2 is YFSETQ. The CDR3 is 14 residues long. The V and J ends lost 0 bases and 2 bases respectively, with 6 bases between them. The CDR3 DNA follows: TGCGCCAGCAGCTTGGGTTCAGCTGGAAACACCATATATTTT. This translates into CASSLGSAGNTIYF.

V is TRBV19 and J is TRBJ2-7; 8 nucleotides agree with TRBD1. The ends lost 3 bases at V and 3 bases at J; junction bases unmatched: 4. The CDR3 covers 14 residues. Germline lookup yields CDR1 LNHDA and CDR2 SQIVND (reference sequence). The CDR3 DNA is TGTGCCAGTAGTATTCGGACAGGGAACTACGAGCAGTACTTC. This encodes CASSIRTGNYEQYF.

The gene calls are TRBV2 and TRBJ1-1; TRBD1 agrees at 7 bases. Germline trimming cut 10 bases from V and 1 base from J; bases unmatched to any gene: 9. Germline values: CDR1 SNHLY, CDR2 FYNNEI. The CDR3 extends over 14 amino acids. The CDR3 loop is CATQGQGGNTEAFF. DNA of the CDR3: TGTGCCACCCAAGGGCAGGGGGGGAACACTGAAGCTTTCTTT.

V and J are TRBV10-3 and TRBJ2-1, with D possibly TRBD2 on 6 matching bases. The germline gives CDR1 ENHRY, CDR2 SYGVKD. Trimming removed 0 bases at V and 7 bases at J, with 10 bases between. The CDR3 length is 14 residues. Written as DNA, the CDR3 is TGTGCCATCAGTGAGTCGGGACTCCAAAATGAGCAGTTCTTC. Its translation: CAISESGLQNEQFF.

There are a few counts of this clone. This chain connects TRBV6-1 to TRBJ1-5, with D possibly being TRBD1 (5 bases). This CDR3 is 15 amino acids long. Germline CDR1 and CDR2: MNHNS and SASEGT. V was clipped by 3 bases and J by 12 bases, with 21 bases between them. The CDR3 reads CASSETRAGDGNQHF. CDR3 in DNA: TGTGCCAGCAGTGAGACCAGGGCAGGTGATGGTAACCAGCATTTT.

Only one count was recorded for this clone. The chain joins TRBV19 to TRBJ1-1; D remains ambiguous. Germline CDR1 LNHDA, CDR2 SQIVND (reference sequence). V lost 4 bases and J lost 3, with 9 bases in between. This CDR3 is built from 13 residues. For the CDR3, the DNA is TGTGCCAGTAGTAGGAAACGGGACACTGAAGCTTTCTTT. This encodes CASSRKRDTEAFF.

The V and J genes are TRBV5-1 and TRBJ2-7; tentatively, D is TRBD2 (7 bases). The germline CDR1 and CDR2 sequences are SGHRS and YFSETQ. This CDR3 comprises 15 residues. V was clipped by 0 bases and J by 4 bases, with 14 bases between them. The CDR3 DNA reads TGCGCCAGCAGCTTGGCCGCGGGGGCGGAGTACGAGCAGTACTTC. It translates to CASSLAAGAEYEQYF. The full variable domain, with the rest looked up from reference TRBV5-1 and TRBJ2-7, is KAGVTQTPRYLIKTRGQQVTLSCSPISGHRSVSWYQQTPGQGLQFLFEYFSETQRNKGNFPGRFSGRQFSNSRSEMNVSTLELGDSALYLCASSLAAGAEYEQYFGPGTRLTVT.

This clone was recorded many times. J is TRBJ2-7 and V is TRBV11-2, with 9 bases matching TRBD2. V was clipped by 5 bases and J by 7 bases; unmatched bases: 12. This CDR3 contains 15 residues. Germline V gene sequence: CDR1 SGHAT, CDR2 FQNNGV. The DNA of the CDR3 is TGTGCCAGCAGCCCCGGATTAGCGGGAGATAATGAGCAGTACTTC. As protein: CASSPGLAGDNEQYF.

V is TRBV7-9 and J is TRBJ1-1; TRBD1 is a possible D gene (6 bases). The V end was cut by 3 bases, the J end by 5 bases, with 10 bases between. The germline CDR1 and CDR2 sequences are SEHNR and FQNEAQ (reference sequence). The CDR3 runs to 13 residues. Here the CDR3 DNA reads TGTGCCAGCAGCTTCAACAGGGAAACTGAAGCTTTCTTT. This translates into CASSFNRETEAFF.

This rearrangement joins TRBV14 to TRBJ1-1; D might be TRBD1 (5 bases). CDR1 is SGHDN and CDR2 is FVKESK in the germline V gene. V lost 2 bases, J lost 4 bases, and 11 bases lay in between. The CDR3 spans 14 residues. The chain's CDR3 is CASSQLRGVTEAFF. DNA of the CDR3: TGTGCCAGCAGCCAACTACGGGGGGTCACTGAAGCTTTCTTT.

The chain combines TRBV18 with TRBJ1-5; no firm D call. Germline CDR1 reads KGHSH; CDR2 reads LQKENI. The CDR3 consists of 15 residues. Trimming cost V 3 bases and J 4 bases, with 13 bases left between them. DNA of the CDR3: TGTGCCAGCTCACCCAATGAGAGAGGAAATCAGCCCCAGCATTTT. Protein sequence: CASSPNERGNQPQHF.

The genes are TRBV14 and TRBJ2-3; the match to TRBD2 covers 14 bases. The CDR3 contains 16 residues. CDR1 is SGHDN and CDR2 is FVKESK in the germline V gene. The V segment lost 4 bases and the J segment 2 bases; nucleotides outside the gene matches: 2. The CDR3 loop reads CASSLGLAGATDTQYF. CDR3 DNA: TGTGCCAGCAGCCTGGGACTAGCGGGAGCCACAGATACGCAGTATTTT. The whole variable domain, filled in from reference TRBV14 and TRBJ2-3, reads EAGVTQFPSHSVIEKGQTVTLRCDPISGHDNLYWYRRVMGKEIKFLLHFVKESKQDESGMPNNRFLAERTGGTYSTLKVQPAELEDSGVYFCASSLGLAGATDTQYFGPGTRLTVL.

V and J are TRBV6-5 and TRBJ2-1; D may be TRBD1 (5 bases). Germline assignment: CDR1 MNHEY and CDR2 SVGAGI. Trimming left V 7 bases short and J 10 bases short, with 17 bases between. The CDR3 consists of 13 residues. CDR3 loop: CASKGPNYGEQFF. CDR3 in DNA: TGTGCCAGCAAGGGGCCCAACTACGGAGAGCAGTTCTTC.

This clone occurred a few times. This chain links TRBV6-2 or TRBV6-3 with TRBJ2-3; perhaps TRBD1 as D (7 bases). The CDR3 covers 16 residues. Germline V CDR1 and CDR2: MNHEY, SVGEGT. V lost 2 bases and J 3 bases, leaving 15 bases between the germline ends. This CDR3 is CASSYNSAGGTDTQYF. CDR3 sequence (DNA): TGTGCCAGCAGTTACAACTCGGCAGGGGGGACAGATACGCAGTATTTT.

The CDR3 here is CASSNSGGADTQYF. In nucleotides, the CDR3 is TGTGCCAGTAGTAACTCTGGGGGCGCAGATACGCAGTATTTT. This sequence joins TRBV19 and TRBJ2-3; tentative D call: TRBD1 (6 bases). Germline V gives CDR1 LNHDA, CDR2 SQIVND (reference sequence). The ends were cut back, 4 bases at V and 4 bases at J, with 12 bases in the middle. The CDR3 consists of 14 residues.

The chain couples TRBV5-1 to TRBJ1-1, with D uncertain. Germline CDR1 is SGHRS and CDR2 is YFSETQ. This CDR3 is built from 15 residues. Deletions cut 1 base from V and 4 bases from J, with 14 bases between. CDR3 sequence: CASSLIVEGGTEAFF. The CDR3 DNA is TGCGCCAGCAGCTTGATCGTGGAGGGCGGCACTGAAGCTTTCTTT.

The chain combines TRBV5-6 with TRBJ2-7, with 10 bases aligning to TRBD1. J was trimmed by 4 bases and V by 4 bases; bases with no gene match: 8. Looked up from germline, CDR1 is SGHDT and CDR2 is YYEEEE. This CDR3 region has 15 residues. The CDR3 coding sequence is TGTGCCAGCAGCCCGGGGACAGGGGTAGGGTACGAGCAGTACTTC. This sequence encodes CASSPGTGVGYEQYF.

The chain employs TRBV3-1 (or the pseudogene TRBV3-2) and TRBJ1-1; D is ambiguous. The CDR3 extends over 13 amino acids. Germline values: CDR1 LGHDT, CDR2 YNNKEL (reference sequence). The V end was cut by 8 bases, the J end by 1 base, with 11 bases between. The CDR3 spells CASGVDGNTEAFF. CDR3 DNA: TGTGCCAGCGGAGTCGACGGGAACACTGAAGCTTTCTTT.

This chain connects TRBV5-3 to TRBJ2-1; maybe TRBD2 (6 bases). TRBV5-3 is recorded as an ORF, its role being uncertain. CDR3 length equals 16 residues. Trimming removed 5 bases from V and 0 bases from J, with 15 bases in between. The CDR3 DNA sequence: TGTGCCAGAAGAGCGGGTTCTCAGAGCTCCTACAATGAGCAGTTCTTC. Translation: CARRAGSQSSYNEQFF.

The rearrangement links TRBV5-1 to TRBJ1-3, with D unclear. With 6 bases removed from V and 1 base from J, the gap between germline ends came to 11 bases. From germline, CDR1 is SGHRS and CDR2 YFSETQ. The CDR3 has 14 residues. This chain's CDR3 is CASTPAGSGNTIYF. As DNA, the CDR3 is TGCGCCAGCACCCCCGCGGGGTCTGGAAACACCATATATTTT.

CDR3 DNA sequence: TGTGCCAGCAGTTACTCGGGGACAGGCGCCTCCTACGAGCAGTACTTC. Protein: CASSYSGTGASYEQYF. The chain combines TRBV6-5 with TRBJ2-7, with 8 bases identical to TRBD1. This CDR3 is 16 amino acids long. J lost 0 bases, V lost 0 bases, and 4 bases had no gene match. Germline loops: CDR1 MNHEY, CDR2 SVGAGI.

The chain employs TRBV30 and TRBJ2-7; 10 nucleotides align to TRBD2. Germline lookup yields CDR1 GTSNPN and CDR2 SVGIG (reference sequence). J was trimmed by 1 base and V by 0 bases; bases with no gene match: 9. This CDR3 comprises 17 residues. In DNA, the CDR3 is TGTGCCTGGAGTGTAGGTACTAGCGGGGAACTTTCCTACGAGCAGTACTTC. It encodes CAWSVGTSGELSYEQYF. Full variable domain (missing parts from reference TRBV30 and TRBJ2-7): SQTIHQWPATLVQPVGSPLSLECTVEGTSNPNLYWYRQAAGRGLQLLFYSVGIGQISSEVPQNLSASRPQDRQFILSSKKLLLSDSGFYLCAWSVGTSGELSYEQYFGPGTRLTVT.

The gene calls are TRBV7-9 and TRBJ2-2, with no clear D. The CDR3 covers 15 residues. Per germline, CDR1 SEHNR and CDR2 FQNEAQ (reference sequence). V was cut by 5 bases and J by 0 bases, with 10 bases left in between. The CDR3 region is CASSPGNPNTGELFF. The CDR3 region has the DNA TGTGCCAGCAGCCCAGGAAACCCGAACACCGGGGAGCTGTTTTTT.